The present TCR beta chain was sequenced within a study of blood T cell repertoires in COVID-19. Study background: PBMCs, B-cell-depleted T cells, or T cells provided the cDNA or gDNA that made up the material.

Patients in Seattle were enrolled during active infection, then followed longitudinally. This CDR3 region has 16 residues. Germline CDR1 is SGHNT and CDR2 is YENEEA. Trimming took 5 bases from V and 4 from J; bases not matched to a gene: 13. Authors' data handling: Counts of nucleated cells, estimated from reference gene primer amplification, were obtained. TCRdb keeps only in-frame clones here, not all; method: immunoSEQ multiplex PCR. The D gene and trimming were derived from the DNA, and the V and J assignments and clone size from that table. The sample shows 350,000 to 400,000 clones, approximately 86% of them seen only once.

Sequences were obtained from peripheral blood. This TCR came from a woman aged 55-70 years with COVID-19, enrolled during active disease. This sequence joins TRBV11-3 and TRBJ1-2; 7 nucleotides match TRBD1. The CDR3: CASSPRRAGGIYGYTF. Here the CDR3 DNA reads TGTGCCAGCAGCCCTAGGCGGGCAGGGGGGATCTATGGCTACACCTTC.